One sample yielded the 28 T cell receptor beta chains listed below, sequenced in a study of blood T cells in healthy people across ages. Through a sample-barcoded 5' primer and a J-beta primer mix, a second PCR was run for about 7 to 12 cycles. Each CDR3 protein gets one entry after TCRdb re-called the 5' RACE reads with MiXCR. The table has 1,800,000 or so distinct CDR3 sequences, about 39% seen once. Sequences were obtained from blood. The receptor set was obtained from a human donor in good health.

This clonotype has just a few counts. The chain is built from TRBV29-1 and TRBJ2-7; a weak D match, TRBD2 (7 bases). Trimming shortened V by 3 bases and J by 1 base, and 10 bases separated the two germline ends. The germline CDR1 and CDR2 sequences are SQVTM and ANQGSEA. The CDR3 runs to 13 residues. The CDR3 here is CSVEEGGSYEQYF. The CDR3 DNA reads TGCAGCGTTGAGGAGGGGGGGTCCTACGAGCAGTACTTC.

CDR3 in DNA: TGTGCCAGCAGATCACAGGACTCTCTTTATCAGCCCCAGCATTTT. Amino acids: CASRSQDSLYQPQHF. The rearrangement uses TRBV6-2 or TRBV6-3 and TRBJ1-5, with a possible D match to TRBD1 (5 bases). Germline V CDR1 and CDR2: MNHEY, SVGEGT. The CDR3 length is 15 residues. Between the trimmed V and J ends, which lost 6 bases and 5 bases, there was a span of 17 bases.

This clonotype was seen more than once but under ten times. The chain combines TRBV9 with TRBJ2-1, with D maybe TRBD1 (5 bases). Per the germline V gene, CDR1 is SGDLS and CDR2 is YYNGEE. This CDR3 spans 14 amino acids. V was clipped by 2 bases and J by 9 bases, with 15 bases between them. CDR3 in DNA: TGTGCCAGCAGCGTTCAACAGGATCCGGGTGAGCAGTTCTTC. Amino acids: CASSVQQDPGEQFF.

This clonotype was counted a few times. The V call is TRBV4-2, the J call TRBJ2-7; TRBD1 is a possible D gene (6 bases). V dropped 1 base and J dropped 3 bases, with 19 bases sitting between them. Germline-derived CDR1 and CDR2 are LGHNA and YNFKEQ. The CDR3 is 17 amino acids. The CDR3 DNA reads TGTGCCAGCAGCCAAGCCTCAGGGGCGACCCCCCTCTACGAGCAGTACTTC. Translated, it gives CASSQASGATPLYEQYF.

The rearrangement uses TRBV3-1 and TRBJ1-1; 8 positions agree with TRBD1. V trimming: 5 bases; J trimming: 3 bases; junction bases outside the gene matches: 8. Germline lookup yields CDR1 LGHDT and CDR2 YNNKEL (reference sequence). The CDR3 spans 15 residues. This CDR3 is CASSEHGTGYTEAFF. Written as DNA, the CDR3 is TGTGCCAGCAGCGAGCATGGGACAGGATACACTGAAGCTTTCTTT.

Of note for this clonotype: The junction differs from germline at one of its ends, possibly a read error. The chain links TRBV9 to TRBJ2-3; TRBD2 aligns across 12 bases. The CDR3 loop spans 17 amino acids. The V gene's germline CDR1 is SGDLS and CDR2 YYNGEE. The CDR3 nucleotides are TGTGCCAGCAGCGTAGCTCGGCTAGCGGGGGGGGGAGATACACAGTATTTT. Translation: CASSVARLAGGGDTQYF.

The chain links TRBV12-3 or TRBV12-4 to TRBJ1-1; no clear D gene. The V gene lost 5 bases and the J gene lost 0 bases, with 10 bases spanning the gap. The CDR3 runs to 14 residues. CDR3 loop: CASSPVTLNTEAFF. The CDR3 nucleotides read TGTGCCAGCAGTCCGGTGACCCTGAACACTGAAGCTTTCTTT.

This clonotype was recorded at least ten times. This chain uses TRBV5-1 with TRBJ2-5; 10 positions agree with TRBD1. The CDR3 has 15 amino acids. The germline gives CDR1 SGHRS, CDR2 YFSETQ. V lost 4 bases, J lost 0 bases, and 3 bases stayed unmatched. Here the CDR3 reads CASSTGQGNQETQYF. CDR3 DNA sequence: TGCGCCAGCAGCACGGGACAGGGGAACCAAGAGACCCAGTACTTC.

The chain has TRBV2 and TRBJ1-2; D gene unclear. The CDR3 has 13 residues. Germline V gene data show CDR1 as SNHLY and CDR2 as FYNNEI. V lost 5 bases to trimming and J lost 6 bases, with 13 bases between them. The CDR3 DNA follows: TGTGCCAGCAGTCCGGACGCCCCCAATGGCTACACCTTC. Translating gives CASSPDAPNGYTF.

CDR3 DNA sequence: TGTGCCAGCACCTCGGGAGGGGGCAGTGGGGCCAACGTCCTGACTTTC. Protein product: CASTSGGGSGANVLTF. V gene TRBV28 combines with J gene TRBJ2-6, with D possibly matching TRBD2 (8 bases). With 7 bases removed from V and 3 bases from J, the gap between germline ends came to 16 bases. CDR1 is MDHEN and CDR2 is SYDVKM in the germline V gene. This CDR3 has 16 amino acids.

The chain joins TRBV12-3 or TRBV12-4 to TRBJ2-5; TRBD1 matches at 9 bases. Matching the DNA end better, TRBJ2-7 makes the J call doubtful. The CDR3 is made up of 16 amino acids. The DNA for the CDR3 is TGTGCCAGCGTCCCAGGTAGTAGGACAGGGGTCTACGAGCAGTACTTC. Protein: CASVPGSRTGVYEQYF.

This clonotype was seen a handful of times. V is TRBV20-1 and J is TRBJ2-4; D is ambiguous. The J call may be in error: the DNA end matches TRBJ2-7 better. The CDR3 covers 14 residues. Germline V gene data show CDR1 as DFQATT and CDR2 as SNEGSKA (reference sequence). CDR3 loop: CSARVPGGRSEQYF. Here the CDR3 DNA reads TGCAGTGCTAGAGTGCCAGGCGGCAGGAGCGAGCAGTACTTC.

The rearrangement links TRBV6-5 to TRBJ1-1; D is unresolved. This CDR3 region has 17 residues. The germline gives CDR1 MNHEY, CDR2 SVGAGI. The ends were cut back, 0 bases at V and 5 bases at J, with 19 bases in the middle. Here the CDR3 DNA reads TGTGCCAGCAGTTACTCGGAGAGCTGGCTGTTGCGTACTGAAGCTTTCTTT. Amino acids: CASSYSESWLLRTEAFF.

The V gene is TRBV6-2 or TRBV6-3, the J gene TRBJ2-4, with 9 positions matching TRBD1. The germline V gene encodes CDR1 MNHEY and CDR2 SVGEGT. This CDR3 spans 15 amino acids. J gave up 4 bases and V 9 bases, and 10 bases lay outside the gene matches. CDR3 sequence reads: CASRAPGQGKNIQYF. The CDR3 DNA sequence: TGTGCCAGTCGAGCTCCGGGACAGGGAAAAAACATTCAGTACTTC.

This clonotype was detected a few times. The CDR3 loop reads CSVDTDRENTQYF. The CDR3 DNA is TGCAGCGTTGACACCGACAGGGAAAATACGCAGTATTTT. The chain employs TRBV29-1 and TRBJ2-3; 7 bases line up with TRBD1. This CDR3 region has 13 residues. Per germline, CDR1 SQVTM and CDR2 ANQGSEA. V dropped 3 bases and J dropped 7; count of bases not matched to a gene: 7.

Remarks on this clonotype: The CDR3 does not end in the conserved phenylalanine or tryptophan, so this is likely a read error. The rearrangement links TRBV9 to TRBJ1-2, with TRBD1 matching 7 bases. Germline loops: CDR1 SGDLS, CDR2 YYNGEE. The CDR3 has 12 residues. V lost 3 bases to trimming and J lost 8 bases; unmatched junction nucleotides: 4. CDR3 nucleotide sequence: TGTGCCAGCAGCGCACAGGGGTTCGGCTACACCTCC. It codes for CASSAQGFGYTS.

This clonotype appeared a few times. The chain recombines TRBV7-2 with TRBJ2-1; D unresolved. The CDR3 has 14 residues. The V and J ends lost 1 base and 6 bases respectively, with 10 bases between them. CDR1 is SGHTA, CDR2 FQGNSA, per germline. CDR3 bases: TGTGCCAGCAGCTTAGGACGGGTAGGCAATGAGCAGTTCTTC. Translated, it gives CASSLGRVGNEQFF.

The V call is TRBV12-5, the J call TRBJ2-3; TRBD2 matches at 9 bases. Germline V gene data show CDR1 as LGHNT and CDR2 as FRNRAP. This CDR3 has 17 residues. V shed 0 bases and J 6 bases; nucleotides not matched to a gene: 10. The CDR3: CASGLVLRAGGGDTQYF. The CDR3 coding sequence is TGTGCTAGTGGTTTGGTTCTTCGAGCGGGGGGTGGTGATACGCAGTATTTT.

This clonotype showed up just a few times. The chain joins TRBV15 to TRBJ2-1; 8 nucleotides line up with TRBD1. The CDR3 has 18 amino acids. Germline V CDR1 and CDR2: LNHNV, YYDKDF (reference sequence). V shed 0 bases and J 4 bases; nucleotides not matched to a gene: 11. The CDR3 reads CATSRDQLGQGWYNEQFF. As DNA, the CDR3 is TGTGCCACCAGCAGAGATCAGCTTGGACAGGGATGGTACAATGAGCAGTTCTTC.

The chain joins TRBV20-1 to TRBJ2-7; D is possibly TRBD2 (5 bases). Deletions cut 6 bases from V and 2 bases from J, with 20 bases between. The CDR3 is 15 residues long. The germline V gene has CDR1 DFQATT and CDR2 SNEGSKA (reference sequence). The CDR3 region is CSAPPRRPGTYEQYF. The CDR3 DNA sequence: TGCAGTGCGCCCCCCCGGCGGCCCGGGACCTACGAGCAGTACTTC.

This sequence joins TRBV5-1 and TRBJ2-7; no firm D call. Germline values: CDR1 SGHRS, CDR2 YFSETQ. V lost 1 base and J 5 bases, leaving 10 bases between the germline ends. This CDR3 has 13 residues. The CDR3 protein is CASSLSSPNEQYF. In DNA form, the CDR3 reads TGCGCCAGCAGCTTGTCTTCGCCGAACGAGCAGTACTTC.

V gene TRBV12-3 or TRBV12-4 combines with J gene TRBJ1-6; 11 nucleotides align to TRBD1. Trimming cost V 1 base and J 9 bases; bases outside gene matches: 8. The CDR3 contains 17 residues. The CDR3 protein is CASSLGIMGTGGSPLHF. In DNA form, the CDR3 reads TGTGCCAGCAGTTTAGGAATTATGGGGACAGGGGGTTCACCCCTCCACTTT.

The CDR3 region has the DNA TGTGCCAGCAGCCGTGGACAGGGGGGAATTCGAGAGACCCAGTACTTC. It encodes CASSRGQGGIRETQYF. V gene TRBV27 combines with J gene TRBJ2-5; 10 bases align to TRBD1. J lost 4 bases, V lost 6 bases, and 11 bases had no gene match. The CDR3 runs to 16 residues. CDR1 and CDR2 from the germline V gene are MNHEY and SMNVEV (reference sequence).

The chain carries TRBV4-3 and TRBJ2-1; D perhaps matches TRBD2 (5 bases). The germline V and J ends were trimmed by 1 base and 2 bases, with 9 bases remaining between them. Germline V gene sequence: CDR1 LGHNA, CDR2 YSLEER. The CDR3 extends over 15 amino acids. The CDR3 region is CASSQGNGAYNEQFF. For the CDR3, the DNA is TGCGCCAGCAGCCAAGGCAACGGGGCCTACAATGAGCAGTTCTTC.

DNA for the CDR3: TGTGCCAGCAGCTTAGATCGGACTAGCGGGGGGGCAAATACGCAGTATTTT. Protein product: CASSLDRTSGGANTQYF. The J gene is TRBJ2-3, the V gene TRBV11-2, with 15 bases matching TRBD2. V was pared by 0 bases and J by 7 bases, with 5 bases of the junction left unmatched. Germline values: CDR1 SGHAT, CDR2 FQNNGV. The CDR3 is 17 amino acids.

This sequence joins TRBV9 and TRBJ2-3; 8 nucleotides match TRBD2. The germline V gene has CDR1 SGDLS and CDR2 YYNGEE. V gave up 7 bases and J gave up 5 bases; unmatched junction bases: 18. The length of the CDR3 is 17 residues. CDR3 loop: CASGNPGGHLAGDTQYF. The CDR3 DNA sequence: TGTGCCAGCGGCAACCCGGGGGGGCACCTTGCTGGAGATACGCAGTATTTT. The full variable domain, rest sourced from reference TRBV9 and TRBJ2-3, is DSGVTQTPKHLITATGQRVTLRCSPRSGDLSVYWYQQSLDQGLQFLIQYYNGEERAKGNILERFSAQQFPDLHSELNLSSLELGDSALYFCASGNPGGHLAGDTQYFGPGTRLTVL.

The J gene is TRBJ2-1, the V gene TRBV7-8; the D gene is possibly TRBD1 (6 bases). V was clipped by 5 bases and J by 0 bases, with 11 bases between them. Germline CDR1 is SGHVS and CDR2 is FQNEAQ. The CDR3 runs to 15 residues. CDR3 sequence: CASSTRGRSYNEQFF. As DNA, the CDR3 is TGTGCCAGCAGCACCAGGGGACGCTCCTACAATGAGCAGTTCTTC.

The table lists this clonotype with a few counts. The chain uses TRBV12-3 or TRBV12-4 and TRBJ1-5; tentatively, D is TRBD1 (6 bases). CDR3 size: 16 residues. Trimming removed 7 bases from V and 5 bases from J, with 21 bases in between. The CDR3: CASTPGQSPLDQPQHF. The CDR3 DNA reads TGTGCCAGCACCCCAGGACAGTCACCCTTGGATCAGCCCCAGCATTTT.